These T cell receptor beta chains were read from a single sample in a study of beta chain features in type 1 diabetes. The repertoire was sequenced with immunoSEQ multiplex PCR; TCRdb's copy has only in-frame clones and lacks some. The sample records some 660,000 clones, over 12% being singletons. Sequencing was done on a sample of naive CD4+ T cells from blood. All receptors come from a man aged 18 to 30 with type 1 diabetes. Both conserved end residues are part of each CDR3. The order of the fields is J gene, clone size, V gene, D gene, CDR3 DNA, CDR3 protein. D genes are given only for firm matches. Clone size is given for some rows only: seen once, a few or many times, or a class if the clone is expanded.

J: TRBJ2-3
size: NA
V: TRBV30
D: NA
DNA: TGTGCCTGGTCCCTGGAGGGTACGCAGTATTTT
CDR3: CAWSLEGTQYF

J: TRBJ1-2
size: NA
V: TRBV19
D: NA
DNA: TGTGCCAGCGCCCTCAGGGGAGACTATGGCTACACCTTC
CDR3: CASALRGDYGYTF

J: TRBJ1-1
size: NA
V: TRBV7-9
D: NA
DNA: TGTGCCAGCAGCCCTAGAGACACTGAAGCTTTCTTT
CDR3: CASSPRDTEAFF

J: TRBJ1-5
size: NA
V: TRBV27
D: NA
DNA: TGTGCCAGCAGTTTCAGCATGAGGCAGCCCCAGCATTTT
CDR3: CASSFSMRQPQHF

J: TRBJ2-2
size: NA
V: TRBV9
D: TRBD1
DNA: TGTGCCAGCAGCGTCGGTACAGGGGTATCGAACACCGGGGAGCTGTTTTTT
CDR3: CASSVGTGVSNTGELFF

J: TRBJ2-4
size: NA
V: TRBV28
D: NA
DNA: TGTGCCAGCAGTTCCAAAAACATTCAGTACTTC
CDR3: CASSSKNIQYF

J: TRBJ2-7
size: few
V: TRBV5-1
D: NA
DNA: TGCGCCAGCAGCTTCGACGGGGCCTACGAGCAGTACTTC
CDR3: CASSFDGAYEQYF

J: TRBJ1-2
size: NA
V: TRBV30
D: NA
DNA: TGTGCCTGGGGGACGTCAGGATTCGGGGGCTACACCTTC
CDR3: CAWGTSGFGGYTF

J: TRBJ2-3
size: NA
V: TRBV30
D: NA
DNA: TGTGCCCTCGCGGCAGCTATCACAGATACGCAGTATTTT
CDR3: CALAAAITDTQYF

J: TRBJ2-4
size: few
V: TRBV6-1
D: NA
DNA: TGTGCCAGCACCGTCAGGGTGTTGGGGAACATTCAGTACTTC
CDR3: CASTVRVLGNIQYF

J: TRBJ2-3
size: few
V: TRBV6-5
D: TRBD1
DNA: TGTGCCAGCAGTCTAACAGGGGGCGAAGATACGCAGTATTTT
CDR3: CASSLTGGEDTQYF

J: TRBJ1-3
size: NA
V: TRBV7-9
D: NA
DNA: TGTGCCAGCAGCTTAAGTTGGAGTGAAAACACCATATATTTT
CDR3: CASSLSWSENTIYF

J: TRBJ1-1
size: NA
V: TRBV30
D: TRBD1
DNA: TGTGCCTGGTCCACAGGGGGGATGAACACTGAAGCTTTCTTT
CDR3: CAWSTGGMNTEAFF

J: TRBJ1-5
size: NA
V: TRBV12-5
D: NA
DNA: TGTGCTAGTGGTTTGGAGGTGGGGAGCAATCAGCCCCAGCATTTT
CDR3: CASGLEVGSNQPQHF

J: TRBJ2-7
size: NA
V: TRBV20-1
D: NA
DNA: TGCAGTGCTACCGGATCCTACGAGCAGTACTTC
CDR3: CSATGSYEQYF

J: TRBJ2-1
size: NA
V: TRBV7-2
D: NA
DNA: TGTGCCAGCAGCGCGGGACCTCCAGATTACAATGAGCAGTTCTTC
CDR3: CASSAGPPDYNEQFF

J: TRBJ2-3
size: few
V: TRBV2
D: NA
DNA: TGTGCCAGCAGTCCCCTTAGGGGAGGCCCCACAGATACGCAGTATTTT
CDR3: CASSPLRGGPTDTQYF

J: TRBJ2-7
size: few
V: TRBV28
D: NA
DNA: TGTGCCAGCAGTACCCCCGCGACTGGGTCCTACGAGCAGTACTTC
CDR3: CASSTPATGSYEQYF

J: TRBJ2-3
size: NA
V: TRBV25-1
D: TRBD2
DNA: TGTGCCAGCAGCCTCGGGACTACCGCGGGAGATACGCAGTATTTT
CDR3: CASSLGTTAGDTQYF

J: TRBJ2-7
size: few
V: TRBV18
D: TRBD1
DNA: TGTGCCAGCTCACCTGGACAGGGCCCGTCCTACGAGCAGTACTTC
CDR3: CASSPGQGPSYEQYF

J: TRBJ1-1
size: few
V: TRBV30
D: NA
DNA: TGTGCCTGGAGTGTAAGCCGCACTGAAGCTTTCTTT
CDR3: CAWSVSRTEAFF

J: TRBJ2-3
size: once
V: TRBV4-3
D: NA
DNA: TGCGCCAGCAGCCAAGATCAGAGGGGCCTCACAGATACGCAGTATTTT
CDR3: CASSQDQRGLTDTQYF

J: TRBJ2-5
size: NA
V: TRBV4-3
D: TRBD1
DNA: TGCGCCAGCAGCAAAAGCCCCGGGACAGGGGGCTTCGAGACCCAGTACTTC
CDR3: CASSKSPGTGGFETQYF

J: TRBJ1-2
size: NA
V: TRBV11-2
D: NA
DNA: TGTGCCAGCAGCTTAGCGGGCAGGATTTATGGCTACACCTTC
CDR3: CASSLAGRIYGYTF

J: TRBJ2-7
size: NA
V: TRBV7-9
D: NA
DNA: TGTGCCAGCAGCTCCCGAGGGGAGACCTACGAGCAGTACTTC
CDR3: CASSSRGETYEQYF

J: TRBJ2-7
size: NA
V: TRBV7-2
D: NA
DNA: TGTGCCAGCAGCATCTACTCCTACGAGCAGTACTTC
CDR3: CASSIYSYEQYF

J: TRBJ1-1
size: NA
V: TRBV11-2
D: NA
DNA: TGTGCCAGCAGCGCTTTCTTGAACACTGAAGCTTTCTTT
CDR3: CASSAFLNTEAFF

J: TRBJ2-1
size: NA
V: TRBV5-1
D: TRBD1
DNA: TGCGCCAGCAGGGTGGGACAGGGCAATGAGCAGTTCTTC
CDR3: CASRVGQGNEQFF

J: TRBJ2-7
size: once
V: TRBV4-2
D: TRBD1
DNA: TGTGCCAGCAGCCAAGAACCGGGACAGGGTGCCTACGAGCAGTACTTC
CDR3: CASSQEPGQGAYEQYF

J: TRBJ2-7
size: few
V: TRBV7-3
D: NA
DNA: TGTGCCAGCAGCTCCGGTCCCTCCTACGAGCAGTACTTC
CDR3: CASSSGPSYEQYF

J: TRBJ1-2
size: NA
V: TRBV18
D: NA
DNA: TGTGCCAGCTCACCAACGGGGGCAGGGTATGGCTACACCTTC
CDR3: CASSPTGAGYGYTF

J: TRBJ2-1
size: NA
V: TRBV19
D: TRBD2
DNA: TGTGCCAGTAGTATCTTGAGGACTAGCGGGAGTAGAATCCAGTTCTTC
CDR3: CASSILRTSGSRIQFF

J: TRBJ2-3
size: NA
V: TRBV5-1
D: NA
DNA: TGCGCCAGCAGCACGGTCCCGACAGATACGCAGTATTTT
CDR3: CASSTVPTDTQYF

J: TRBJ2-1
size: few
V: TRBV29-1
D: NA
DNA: TGCAGCCTTTCTTATAGGGCGAACGGGTCCTACAATGAGCAGTTCTTC
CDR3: CSLSYRANGSYNEQFF

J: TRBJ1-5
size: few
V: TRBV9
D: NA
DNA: TGTGCCAGCAGCGTTTCATCTGATAGCAATCAGCCCCAGCATTTT
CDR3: CASSVSSDSNQPQHF

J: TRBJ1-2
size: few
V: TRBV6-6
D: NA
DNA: TGTGCCAGCAGTCCCCCTGGTAGTGGCGACTATGGCTACACCTTC
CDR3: CASSPPGSGDYGYTF

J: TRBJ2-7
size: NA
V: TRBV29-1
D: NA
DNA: TGCAGCGTTGTCCCGGGGCCCGACGAGCAGTACTTC
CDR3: CSVVPGPDEQYF

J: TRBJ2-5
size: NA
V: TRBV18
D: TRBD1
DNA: TGTGCCAGCTCAGCCTTCTACAGGGGGCGTGGGCAAGAGACCCAGTACTTC
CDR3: CASSAFYRGRGQETQYF

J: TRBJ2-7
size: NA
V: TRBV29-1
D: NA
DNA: TGCAGCGTTGGACGGGATCGGTACGAGCAGTACTTC
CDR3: CSVGRDRYEQYF

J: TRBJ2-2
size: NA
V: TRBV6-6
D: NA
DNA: TGTGCCAGCAGTTACCCCGGGGAGCTGTTTTTT
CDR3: CASSYPGELFF

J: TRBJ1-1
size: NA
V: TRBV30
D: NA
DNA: TGTGCCTGGAGTAATAACCTGAACACTGAAGCTTTCTTT
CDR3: CAWSNNLNTEAFF

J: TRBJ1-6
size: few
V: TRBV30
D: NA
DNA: TGTGCCTGGAGCCCACAGGAGCCCAGCTATAATTCACCCCTCCACTTT
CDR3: CAWSPQEPSYNSPLHF